This T cell receptor (beta chain) came from a study of beta chain features in type 1 diabetes. Study results and caveats: All four CD4+ subsets from Type 1 diabetes patients carried moderately but significantly shorter TCRB CDR3s.

Expressed TCRB transcripts were sequenced because the entire RNA isolate underwent reverse transcription. TCRdb keeps only in-frame clones here, not all; method: immunoSEQ multiplex PCR. This table has about 660,000 clones, roughly an eighth appearing once. Germline V gene lookup returns CDR1 SGHTA and CDR2 FQGNSA. V shed 1 base and J shed 0 bases, with 6 bases lying between them. This CDR3 has 15 residues. This clone was seen a few times. Its target is unknown. Purity exceeding 95% was reached by all sorted populations. The chain joins TRBV7-2 to TRBJ1-4; D unresolved. Material for sequencing was naive CD4+ T cells from blood. The TCR comes from a man aged 18 to 29 with type 1 diabetes. The CDR3 spells CASSLVPATNEKLFF. The CDR3 region has the DNA TGTGCCAGCAGCTTAGTCCCTGCAACTAATGAAAAACTGTTTTTT.